A single sample gave rise to the 24 T cell receptor beta chains below, sequenced in a study of blood T cell repertoires in COVID-19. Measured with immunoSEQ multiplex PCR; TCRdb has only the in-frame clones, and not every one. The sample records under 300,000 clones, around 85% being singletons. Sequences were obtained from PBMCs or T cells enriched from blood (not recorded which). The receptors derive from a woman aged 45-65 years who had recovered from COVID-19.

This chain connects TRBV5-1 to TRBJ1-2, with D possibly TRBD1 on 6 matching bases. V was trimmed by 2 bases and J by 7 bases, leaving 12 bases between them. CDR3 size: 13 residues. Germline CDR1 and CDR2: SGHRS and YFSETQ. CDR3 sequence (DNA): TGCGCCAGCAGCTTACAGGGAGTGGGTGGCTACACCTTC. Protein sequence: CASSLQGVGGYTF. The entire variable domain, with the rest obtained from reference TRBV5-1 and TRBJ1-2, is as follows: KAGVTQTPRYLIKTRGQQVTLSCSPISGHRSVSWYQQTPGQGLQFLFEYFSETQRNKGNFPGRFSGRQFSNSRSEMNVSTLELGDSALYLCASSLQGVGGYTFGSGTRLTVV.

The V gene is TRBV28, the J gene TRBJ1-4; D perhaps matches TRBD1 (6 bases). Germline V CDR1 and CDR2: MDHEN, SYDVKM. This CDR3 contains 15 residues. The V end was cut by 2 bases, the J end by 9 bases, with 16 bases between. CDR3 nucleotides: TGTGCCAGCAGTTTAAAGGGGACAAGGAAGAAAAAACTGTTTTTT. Translated, it gives CASSLKGTRKKKLFF.

This chain links TRBV5-6 with TRBJ2-7, with TRBD2 matching over 7 bases. CDR1 and CDR2 from the germline V gene are SGHDT and YYEEEE. The V segment lost 1 base and the J segment 4 bases; nucleotides outside the gene matches: 5. This CDR3 contains 14 residues. CDR3 DNA sequence: TGTGCCAGCAGCTTGAGCGGGATCCGTTACGAGCAGTACTTC. This translates into CASSLSGIRYEQYF.

This sequence joins TRBV7-8 and TRBJ2-4, with 8 nucleotides matching TRBD2. This CDR3 is 18 amino acids long. Germline values: CDR1 SGHVS, CDR2 FQNEAQ. With V trimmed by 4 bases and J by 0 bases, 11 bases remained unmatched. DNA of the CDR3: TGTGCCAGCAGCTGGGGGAGCGGGAGCTCCCTAGCCAAAAACATTCAGTACTTC. It specifies CASSWGSGSSLAKNIQYF.

This chain links TRBV14 with TRBJ2-2; TRBD2 matches 12 bases. CDR1 and CDR2 (germline): SGHDN, FVKESK. With 2 bases clipped from V and 1 base from J, the junction kept 11 bases outside the gene matches. This CDR3 has 20 residues. The CDR3 DNA reads as TGTGCCAGCAGCCAACTTGGCCGGACTAGCGGGGTACTGAACACCGGGGAGCTGTTTTTT. It specifies CASSQLGRTSGVLNTGELFF.

This chain connects TRBV6-4 to TRBJ2-2, with D maybe TRBD2 (6 bases). V shed 4 bases and J shed 3 bases, with 6 bases lying between them. The CDR3 contains 13 residues. From germline, CDR1 is MRHNA and CDR2 SNTAGT. For the CDR3, the DNA is TGTGCCAGCAGTGCGGGAGACACCGGGGAGCTGTTTTTT. Its translation is CASSAGDTGELFF.

The chain is built from TRBV28 and TRBJ1-1; D unresolved. Germline CDR1 and CDR2: MDHEN and SYDVKM. There are 14 residues in the CDR3. V lost 6 bases and J lost 1, with 12 bases in between. The CDR3: CASSLNTRNTEAFF. CDR3 sequence (DNA): TGTGCCAGCAGCCTGAATACGAGGAACACTGAAGCTTTCTTT.

The V and J genes are TRBV4-1 and TRBJ2-4; D not resolved. Deletions cut 1 base from V and 10 bases from J, with 8 bases between. The CDR3 sequence is 12 residues long. Germline CDR1 MGHRA, CDR2 YSYEKL. The CDR3: CASSQVLGIQYF. The CDR3 DNA reads TGCGCCAGCAGCCAAGTTCTCGGTATTCAGTACTTC.

This clone has only a few counts. The chain uses TRBV10-1 and TRBJ1-3, with D possibly being TRBD1 (5 bases). Germline V gene sequence: CDR1 WNHNN, CDR2 SYGVQD (reference sequence). There are 16 residues in the CDR3. Trimming stripped 0 bases from V and 4 bases from J, with 13 bases between. The CDR3 DNA sequence: TGCGCCAGCAGTGAGTCGAGAGTGGGGCAGGGAAACACCATATATTTT. Its protein product is CASSESRVGQGNTIYF.

V is TRBV9 and J is TRBJ2-1; 9 bases are shared with TRBD2. The CDR3 consists of 16 residues. V lost 0 bases to trimming and J lost 0 bases; unmatched junction nucleotides: 1. Germline V CDR1 and CDR2: SGDLS, YYNGEE. CDR3 protein: CASSVDSGSSYNEQFF. The CDR3 region has the DNA TGTGCCAGCAGCGTAGATAGCGGGAGCTCCTACAATGAGCAGTTCTTC. Complete variable domain (other parts from reference TRBV9 and TRBJ2-1): DSGVTQTPKHLITATGQRVTLRCSPRSGDLSVYWYQQSLDQGLQFLIQYYNGEERAKGNILERFSAQQFPDLHSELNLSSLELGDSALYFCASSVDSGSSYNEQFFGPGTRLTVL.

V is TRBV18 and J is TRBJ1-2; D is ambiguous. The CDR3 length is 15 residues. V gave up 3 bases and J gave up 4 bases, with 15 bases separating them. The germline V gene encodes CDR1 KGHSH and CDR2 LQKENI. Here the CDR3 reads CASSPSPGGLYGYTF. The CDR3 nucleotides read TGTGCCAGCTCACCCTCGCCCGGTGGACTCTATGGCTACACCTTC.

The chain has TRBV6-6 and TRBJ1-3; D is ambiguous. The germline V gene encodes CDR1 MNHNY and CDR2 SVGAGI (reference sequence). The V and J ends lost 0 bases and 5 bases respectively, with 8 bases between them. This CDR3 is 14 amino acids long. CDR3 protein: CASSYSGGRNTIYF. As DNA, the CDR3 is TGTGCCAGCAGTTACTCGGGTGGGCGAAACACCATATATTTT.

The chain has TRBV4-2 and TRBJ2-6; D gene unclear. The CDR3 is made up of 15 amino acids. Trimming removed 1 base from V and 0 bases from J, with 4 bases in between. The germline gives CDR1 LGHNA, CDR2 YNFKEQ. CDR3 residues: CASSQASSGANVLTF. As DNA, the CDR3 is TGTGCCAGCAGCCAAGCCAGCTCTGGGGCCAACGTCCTGACTTTC.

V and J are TRBV25-1 and TRBJ2-7, with TRBD2 matching 10 bases. The CDR3 has 15 residues. J lost 7 bases, V lost 4 bases, and 10 bases had no gene match. The germline gives CDR1 MGHDK, CDR2 SYGVNS. This chain's CDR3 is CASSVTSGALTEQYF. CDR3 in DNA: TGTGCCAGCAGTGTAACTAGCGGGGCACTCACTGAGCAGTACTTC.

The chain is built from TRBV5-1 and TRBJ2-3; TRBD2 matches at 12 bases. The V gene end was trimmed by 0 bases and the J gene end by 3 bases; junction bases not matched to a gene: 5. The CDR3 length is 17 residues. In germline, CDR1 is SGHRS, CDR2 YFSETQ. The CDR3 region has the DNA TGCGCCAGCAGCTTGGTGACCGGGACTAGCGGGACAGATACGCAGTATTTT. It encodes CASSLVTGTSGTDTQYF.

The gene calls are TRBV11-3 and TRBJ1-6, with unresolved D. Germline-derived CDR1 and CDR2 are SGHNT and YENEEA. V lost 0 bases to trimming and J lost 5 bases, with 8 bases between them. The CDR3 runs to 15 residues. The CDR3 DNA sequence: TGTGCCAGCAGCTTAGAGACGGAGCATAATTCACCCCTCCACTTT. This translates into CASSLETEHNSPLHF.

This chain joins TRBV7-9 and TRBJ1-4, with D possibly being TRBD1 (5 bases). The CDR3 sequence is 14 residues long. Germline V gene sequence: CDR1 SEHNR, CDR2 FQNEAQ (reference sequence). V shed 1 base and J shed 5 bases, with 8 bases lying between them. The CDR3 region has the DNA TGTGCCAGCAGCTTAGGGGGCCAGAATGAAAAACTGTTTTTT. It encodes CASSLGGQNEKLFF.

This clone was observed once. A junction boundary mismatches the germline segment, possibly from a read error. This chain uses TRBV29-1 with TRBJ2-7; TRBD1 matches at 8 bases. Per the germline V gene, CDR1 is SQVTM and CDR2 is ANQGSEA. CDR3 size: 12 residues. The CDR3 loop reads CSVGDSPGGPRF. CDR3 in DNA: TGCAGCGTTGGAGATTCCCCAGGGGGCCCACGCTTC.

In its sample, this clone was seen a few times. The genes are TRBV3-1 (or the pseudogene TRBV3-2) and TRBJ2-7, with D maybe TRBD2 (5 bases). This CDR3 has 17 amino acids. Germline values: CDR1 LGHDT, CDR2 YNNKEL (reference sequence). V lost 0 bases to trimming and J lost 6 bases, with 21 bases between them. The CDR3 DNA sequence: TGTGCCAGCAGCCAAGAGAGGTTGGCTAGCCGCATCGCCGAGCAGTACTTC. Translation: CASSQERLASRIAEQYF.

The chain links TRBV6-5 to TRBJ2-1; D is unresolved. Germline lookup yields CDR1 MNHEY and CDR2 SVGAGI. The V end lost 8 bases, the J end lost 6 bases, and 8 bases lay between the germline ends. The CDR3 totals 11 residues. CDR3 amino acids: CASRLVNEQFF. CDR3 DNA: TGTGCCAGCCGCCTAGTCAATGAGCAGTTCTTC.

This clone was counted a single time. The sample carries other DNA sequences with the same CDR3. The chain couples TRBV5-4 to TRBJ1-5; D is perhaps TRBD1 (5 bases). Trimming shortened V by 2 bases and J by 4 bases, and 13 bases separated the two germline ends. CDR1 and CDR2 (germline): SGHNT, YYREEE (reference sequence). This CDR3 has 15 residues. The chain's CDR3 is CASSFGGGSNQPQHF. CDR3 nucleotides: TGTGCCAGCAGCTTTGGGGGGGGTTCTAATCAGCCCCAGCATTTT.

The V and J genes are TRBV4-1 and TRBJ2-7, with a weak D call TRBD2 (5 bases). The germline CDR1 and CDR2 sequences are MGHRA and YSYEKL. There are 18 residues in the CDR3. V was clipped by 1 base and J by 3 bases, with 22 bases between them. The CDR3 here is CASSQGYSRLVEDYEQYF. In DNA form, the CDR3 reads TGCGCCAGCAGCCAAGGCTATTCGCGGCTAGTGGAGGACTACGAGCAGTACTTC.

The chain links TRBV29-1 to TRBJ2-5; 10 bases align to TRBD2. J gave up 3 bases and V 6 bases, and 7 bases lay outside the gene matches. The CDR3 is 14 amino acids. Germline V gene data show CDR1 as SQVTM and CDR2 as ANQGSEA. The CDR3 coding sequence is TGCAGCGTGGGACCTAGCGGGGGAGAAGAGACCCAGTACTTC. Encoded protein: CSVGPSGGEETQYF.

The chain couples TRBV6-6 to TRBJ1-1; TRBD1 matches 7 bases. V lost 5 bases to trimming and J lost 9 bases; unmatched junction nucleotides: 9. Per germline, CDR1 MNHNY and CDR2 SVGAGI (reference sequence). The CDR3 is 13 amino acids. Here the CDR3 reads CASSPLLQGKAFF. The DNA for the CDR3 is TGTGCCAGCAGTCCCCTCTTACAGGGGAAAGCTTTCTTT.